The rows below give T cell receptor beta chains drawn from one sample of a study of chemoradiotherapy in HPV16-positive cancers. Clones were read by immunoSEQ multiplex PCR, and TCRdb kept only the in-frame ones, dropping some. The table has 20,000 or so clones, 80% to 90% seen once. Material: blood, obtained from a patient who underwent chemoradiotherapy. These receptors were obtained from a human donor with HPV-associated anogenital cancer. The CDR3 runs from the conserved cysteine through the conserved F or W. D genes are given only for firm matches. Part of the rows lack a size; the others show once, few, many or a class for expanded clones.

CDR3 length	J gene	D gene	clone size	V gene	CDR3 protein	CDR3 DNA
11	TRBJ1-4	NA	NA	TRBV25-1	CASSEGVKLFF	TGTGCCAGCAGTGAGGGGGTTAAACTGTTTTTT
15	TRBJ2-5	TRBD2	NA	TRBV5-8	CASSLRTSGGHNQYF	TGTGCCAGCAGCTTGAGGACTAGCGGGGGGCACAACCAGTACTTC
15	TRBJ1-2	NA	NA	TRBV28	CASSLSGPAEYGYTF	TGTGCCAGCAGTTTATCGGGCCCCGCCGAGTATGGCTACACCTTC
12	TRBJ2-2	NA	NA	TRBV29-1	CSADHRGGELFF	TGCAGCGCCGACCACCGGGGCGGGGAGCTGTTTTTT
14	TRBJ2-7	NA	NA	TRBV6-5	CASSSRGAVDEQYF	TGTGCCAGCTCAAGCAGGGGGGCAGTCGACGAGCAGTACTTC
13	TRBJ1-1	NA	NA	TRBV10-3	CAISGNRDTEAFF	TGTGCCATCAGTGGAAACAGGGACACTGAAGCTTTCTTT
15	TRBJ2-2	NA	NA	TRBV7-9	CASAGGYRNTGELFF	TGTGCCAGCGCAGGAGGGTACAGAAACACCGGGGAGCTGTTTTTT
21	TRBJ1-4	TRBD1	few	TRBV7-6	CASSPRYLRQGSDGTNEKLFF	TGTGCCAGCAGCCCACGATATCTAAGACAGGGATCTGATGGTACTAATGAAAAACTGTTTTTT
14	TRBJ2-1	NA	NA	TRBV4-3	CASSQEGRGHEQFF	TGCGCCAGCAGCCAAGAGGGACGGGGCCATGAGCAGTTCTTC
16	TRBJ1-1	NA	NA	TRBV4-1	CASSKGRLDINTEAFF	TGCGCCAGCAGCAAGGGTCGTCTGGACATTAACACTGAAGCTTTCTTT
15	TRBJ2-1	NA	NA	TRBV5-8	CASWAGPLSYNEQFF	TGTGCCAGCTGGGCAGGCCCTCTTTCCTACAATGAGCAGTTCTTC
16	TRBJ2-7	TRBD1	NA	TRBV10-3	CAISVHRGVGTYEQYF	TGTGCCATCAGTGTTCACAGGGGAGTGGGAACCTACGAGCAGTACTTC
15	TRBJ1-3	NA	NA	TRBV9	CASSVGTNSGNTIYF	TGTGCCAGCAGCGTAGGAACGAACTCTGGAAACACCATATATTTT
14	TRBJ2-5	NA	NA	TRBV19	CASTPGGIQETQYF	TGTGCCAGTACCCCAGGGGGGATCCAAGAGACCCAGTACTTC
14	TRBJ2-7	TRBD1	NA	TRBV6-5	CASSLGQGRYEQYF	TGTGCCAGCAGCCTGGGACAGGGGCGCTACGAGCAGTACTTC
11	TRBJ2-7	NA	NA	TRBV7-9	CASEVGYEQYF	TGTGCCAGCGAGGTGGGCTACGAGCAGTACTTC
13	TRBJ2-1	NA	NA	TRBV7-2	CASSADPYNEQFF	TGTGCCAGCAGCGCGGACCCTTACAATGAGCAGTTCTTC
14	TRBJ2-7	NA	NA	TRBV27	CASREGGGWDEQYF	TGTGCCAGCAGGGAAGGAGGGGGGTGGGACGAGCAGTACTTC
16	TRBJ2-7	NA	NA	TRBV27	CASSLSRGHSSYEQYF	TGTGCCAGCAGTTTATCCCGAGGGCACAGCTCCTACGAGCAGTACTTC
15	TRBJ2-7	NA	NA	TRBV5-1	CASSLQGGGSYEQYF	TGCGCCAGCAGCTTGCAGGGGGGGGGATCCTACGAGCAGTACTTC
16	TRBJ2-7	NA	NA	TRBV7-6	CASSQGRGAGLGEQYF	TGTGCCAGCAGCCAGGGAAGGGGTGCAGGATTGGGCGAGCAGTACTTC
15	TRBJ1-5	TRBD1	few	TRBV2	CASRVQGVHNQPQHF	TGTGCCAGCAGGGTACAGGGGGTCCACAATCAGCCCCAGCATTTT
14	TRBJ2-5	NA	NA	TRBV7-2	CASSRTGAAETQYF	TGTGCCAGCAGCCGAACGGGAGCGGCAGAGACCCAGTACTTC
14	TRBJ1-5	NA	NA	TRBV5-1	CASSLPGVNQPQHF	TGCGCCAGCAGCTTGCCAGGGGTGAATCAGCCCCAGCATTTT
15	TRBJ1-1	TRBD1	NA	TRBV18	CASSHEDRPNTEAFF	TGTGCCAGCTCACACGAGGACAGGCCGAACACTGAAGCTTTCTTT
14	TRBJ1-5	TRBD1	NA	TRBV11-2	CASSPGGSNQPQHF	TGTGCCAGCAGCCCAGGGGGTAGCAATCAGCCCCAGCATTTT
14	TRBJ2-2	NA	NA	TRBV7-2	CASSQPTNTGELFF	TGTGCCAGCAGCCAGCCTACGAATACCGGGGAGCTGTTTTTT
15	TRBJ2-1	TRBD2	NA	TRBV6-6	CASSPLAGVDNEQFF	TGTGCCAGCAGCCCCCTAGCGGGAGTTGACAATGAGCAGTTCTTC
12	TRBJ2-7	NA	once	TRBV5-1	CASSLGGLEQYF	TGCGCCAGCAGCTTGGGGGGGCTTGAGCAGTACTTC
14	TRBJ2-3	NA	NA	TRBV7-8	CASSPRDRADTQYF	TGTGCCAGCAGCCCACGAGACAGAGCAGATACGCAGTATTTT
15	TRBJ1-2	TRBD1	NA	TRBV28	CASSTFPGQGGGYTF	TGTGCCAGCAGTACTTTCCCGGGACAGGGAGGCGGCTACACCTTC
16	TRBJ2-6	NA	NA	TRBV2	CASNEQGSSGANVLTF	TGTGCCAGCAATGAACAGGGTTCCTCTGGGGCCAACGTCCTGACTTTC
14	TRBJ1-1	NA	NA	TRBV6-1	CASSEALGRTEAFF	TGTGCCAGCAGTGAAGCACTTGGGAGAACTGAAGCTTTCTTT
14	TRBJ1-1	NA	NA	TRBV29-1	CSADPQTGATEAFF	TGCAGCGCTGACCCTCAAACGGGGGCAACTGAAGCTTTCTTT